This T cell receptor (beta chain) was sequenced for a study of vaccination effects on CD4 cells after COVID-19. General observations from the study: Early post-infection timepoints were absent, and convalescent patients were few.

Regarding this clone: The antigen is not known.

Antigen-specific CD4+ T cells were first expanded with viral peptide pools by the ViraFEST assay and only then sequenced. CD4+ T cells were isolated after 10 days of culture. In the vaccine recipients, nucleocapsid antibodies were negative and there was no prior SARS-CoV-2 infection. The V gene's germline CDR1 is MNHEY and CDR2 SVGEGT. J was trimmed by 7 bases and V by 5 bases; bases with no gene match: 12. The CDR3 spans 18 residues. The table came from immunoSEQ multiplex PCR; TCRdb's copy has only in-frame clones and leaves some out. The sample lists approximately 74,000 clones, around 79% occurring once.

Specimen: CD4+ T cells from PBMCs cultured with HCoV-NL63 spike peptides, collected before COVID-19 vaccination. This TCR was recovered from a human donor who received a COVID-19 vaccine. This sequence joins TRBV6-2 or TRBV6-3 and TRBJ2-1; 15 bases fit TRBD2. CDR3 DNA: TGTGCCAGCAGTCATATCGCCCCGGGACTAGCGGGGGGTAATGAGCAGTTCTTC. Translating it yields CASSHIAPGLAGGNEQFF.